This TCR beta chain was profiled in a study of persistence of HIV-infected CD4 T cells. Overall study: The sample holds CD4+ T cells responsive to CMV or HIV-1 Gag. A median of approximately eight years of suppressive ART preceded sampling.

An overlapping HIV-1 Gag peptide pool stimulated these cells at about 0.94 ug/peptide/mL. Memory cells lacking CD40L and CD69 with high CD45RO were sorted. Sequencing used immunoSEQ version 4 in survey mode. Data came from immunoSEQ multiplex PCR; TCRdb stores just in-frame clones and leaves some out. The table has about 36,000 clones, about 84% seen once. V lost 0 bases to trimming and J lost 0 bases, with 12 bases between them. Germline CDR1 is PRHDT and CDR2 is FYEKMQ (reference sequence). The CDR3 runs 18 residues. In the case of this clone: Its antigen is currently unknown.

This clonotype was obtained from an adult with HIV. The donor label of this sample is uncertain. The material was cultured CD4+ T cells from PBMCs, obtained from a patient who received antiretroviral therapy. J is TRBJ2-6 and V is TRBV13; D is unresolved. The CDR3: CASSLGLGRFSGANVLTF. Here the CDR3 DNA reads TGTGCCAGCAGCTTAGGCCTAGGACGGTTCTCTGGGGCCAACGTCCTGACTTTC. Supplemented by reference TRBV13 and TRBJ2-6, the full variable domain reads AAGVIQSPRHLIKEKRETATLKCYPIPRHDTVYWYQQGPGQDPQFLISFYEKMQSDKGSIPDRFSAQQFSDYHSELNMSSLELGDSALYFCASSLGLGRFSGANVLTFGAGSRLTVL.